This TCR beta chain derives from a study of vaccination and CD4 T cells after COVID-19. Across the whole study: The authors used overlapping spike peptides from SARS-CoV-2, HCoV-NL63, HCoV-OC43 and HCoV-229E to stimulate cells.

About this clonotype: Its antigen is undetermined.

The CDR3 consists of 15 residues. Germline V gene lookup returns CDR1 KGHSH and CDR2 LQKENI. Trimming cost V 3 bases and J 0 bases, with 6 bases left between them. Treatment meaning: roughly nine-day PBMC culture with coronavirus spike peptide pools or control peptides (ViraFEST assay). ViraFEST stimulated the growth of antigen-specific T cells using peptide pools and subsequently profiled their TCRs by sequencing. Sequenced with the Oncomine TCR Beta short-read assay was DNA taken from cultured CD4+ T cells. Genomic DNA was taken out of cultured CD4+ T cells by extraction. Each CDR3 protein is one row after TCRdb ran MiXCR on the PCR reads. Seen here are 7,000 to 8,500 distinct CDR3 sequences, about three fifths observed once, and the top ten hold around 32%.

This TCR derives from a human donor who had recovered from COVID-19. Input material: CD4+ T cells from blood, cultured in vitro. The chain uses TRBV18 and TRBJ1-6; no reliable D call. CDR3 DNA sequence: TGTGCCAGCTCACCCCAGAGCTCCTATAATTCACCCCTCCACTTT. It specifies CASSPQSSYNSPLHF.